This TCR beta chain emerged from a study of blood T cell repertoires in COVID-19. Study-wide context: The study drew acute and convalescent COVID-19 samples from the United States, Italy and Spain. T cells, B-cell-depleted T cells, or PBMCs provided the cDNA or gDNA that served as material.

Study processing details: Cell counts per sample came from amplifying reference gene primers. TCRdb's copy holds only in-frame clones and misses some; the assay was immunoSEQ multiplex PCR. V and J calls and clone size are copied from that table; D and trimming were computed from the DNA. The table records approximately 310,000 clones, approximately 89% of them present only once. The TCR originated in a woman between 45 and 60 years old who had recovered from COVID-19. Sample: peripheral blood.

CDR3 region: CASTPTGPNQPQHF. In DNA, the CDR3 is TGTGCCAGCACCCCGACGGGTCCCAATCAGCCCCAGCATTTT. The rearrangement joins TRBV2 to TRBJ1-5; D remains unclear. V lost 7 bases and J lost 3, with 13 bases in between. The CDR3 is made up of 14 amino acids. CDR1 is SNHLY and CDR2 is FYNNEI in the germline V gene. Full variable domain (remainder filled in from reference TRBV2 and TRBJ1-5): EPEVTQTPSHQVTQMGQEVILRCVPISNHLYFYWYRQILGQKVEFLVSFYNNEISEKSEIFDDQFSVERPDGSNFTLKIRSTKLEDSAMYFCASTPTGPNQPQHFGDGTRLSIL.